Sequencing of this T cell receptor beta chain was carried out in a study of cytomegalovirus exposure and HLA in healthy donors. Findings of the study overall: The study designated around 150 TCR beta chains cytomegalovirus-associated. With high specificity and sensitivity, the classifier reportedly diagnosed cytomegalovirus status. With later analysis, a missense DCLRE1C variant became linked to TCR beta V- and J-gene trimming.

A multiplex PCR was run with 60 Vbeta primers and 13 Jbeta primers. Here immunoSEQ multiplex PCR was the method, and the copy in TCRdb shows in-frame clones only, minus some. This table has 55,000 to 65,000 clones, 65% to 75% appearing once. Germline-derived CDR1 and CDR2 are LNHDA and SQIVND (reference sequence). The CDR3 runs 13 residues. The V end was cut by 3 bases, the J end by 4 bases, with 10 bases between. Worth noting for this clone: Its target is not known.

The V gene is TRBV19, the J gene TRBJ2-7; no clear D. The sample taken for sequencing was PBMCs. The receptor's source is a young man in good health and CMV-seropositive. For the CDR3, the DNA is TGTGCCAGTAGTATCTCGAGCTTTTACGAGCAGTACTTC. It specifies CASSISSFYEQYF. Full variable domain (missing parts from reference TRBV19 and TRBJ2-7): DGGITQSPKYLFRKEGQNVTLSCEQNLNHDAMYWYRQDPGQGLRLIYYSQIVNDFQKGDIAEGYSVSREKKESFPLTVTSAQKNPTAFYLCASSISSFYEQYFGPGTRLTVT.